This TCR beta chain was recorded in a study of radiotherapy plus CTLA-4 blockade in lung cancer. Study-wide results and limits: Among reported predictors of response, early blood T cell clone dynamics with interferon-beta performed best.

Losses at the gene ends were 6 bases for V and 6 bases for J; bases not matched to a gene: 9. CDR1 and CDR2 (germline): KGHSH, LQKENI. The CDR3 loop spans 15 amino acids. In the case of this clone: Its antigen is not known.

With ipilimumab providing CTLA-4 blockade, focal radiation was administered to patients who had chemo-refractory metastatic non-small-cell lung cancer. Sequenced by immunoSEQ multiplex PCR; TCRdb stores in-frame clones only, minus some. This repertoire shows 55,000 to 65,000 clones, approximately 76% found once; its top ten account for roughly 3.1%. The source material was peripheral blood, sampled from a patient treated with radiotherapy plus ipilimumab. This chain joins TRBV18 and TRBJ2-2, with 8 bases matching TRBD2. The TCR sequence derives from a human donor with non-small cell lung cancer who had a complete response to radiotherapy plus ipilimumab. The CDR3 DNA sequence: TGTGCCAGCTCTCGAGCGGGAGTGAGATCCGGGGAGCTGTTTTTT. It codes for CASSRAGVRSGELFF.